This T cell receptor (beta chain) was sequenced in a study of T-cell memory formation after mild COVID-19 (TCRdb year 2021). For the wider study: TCR sequence clusters from the two donors were largely donor specific. Longitudinal TCRalpha and TCRbeta repertoire sequencing tracked T-cell clones expanding and contracting after mild COVID-19 in a couple of donors. The cohort was made up of two young adult volunteers, one female and one male, who were previously healthy. The paper's findings and limits, for the study overall: Some responding clones were detected in pre-infection memory, which suggested that pre-existing cross-reactive memory T cells had joined the SARS-CoV-2 response. From day 15 to 85, contracting clones showed balanced CD4/CD8 phenotypes, whereas a second wave of clones that expanded from day 15 to 37 leaned towards CD4+. The study included only a couple of mild cases, and larger cohorts that include severe cases with pre-infection samples were judged to be necessary. Contracting CD4+ clones were found mainly in CM and EM memory subsets, while CD8+ clones were enriched in EMRA. SARS-CoV-2 specificity was not confirmed for the second-wave clones peaking on day 37.

TCRdb records Illumina NovaSeq 6000 as the sequencer. TCRalpha and TCRbeta cDNA libraries were constructed by 5'RACE with constant-segment primers, with sample barcodes and unique molecular identifiers being introduced. RNA was extracted from every sample with Trizol reagent. Amplification of the libraries took two PCR steps, and the second step added a second sample barcode plus Illumina TruSeq adapters. Sequencing of the libraries was done on an Illumina NovaSeq, producing 2 x 150 bp paired-end reads. The study's processing was this. With migec v1.2.7, reads were demultiplexed and then collapsed into UMI-guided consensus sequences. Using mixcr v2.1.11, UMI consensuses were aligned to TRA and TRB V and J templates and then assembled into clonotypes. Expanded or contracted clonotypes were those called significant by both edgeR and NoisET, with noise models trained on biological replicates. For edgeR calls, the cutoffs were a false discovery rate-adjusted p below 0.01 and a log2 fold-change threshold of 1. As an exploratory analysis of dynamics, PCA with hierarchical clustering was applied to max-normalized trajectories of the 1000 most abundant clonotypes. Separately sequenced CD4+ and CD8+ repertoires were used to assign the CD4 or CD8 phenotype of responding clones. TCRdb cleaned the public reads at Q25 with fastp, built clones with MiXCR and kept in-frame beta chains. CDR3 protein sequences are deduplicated, and each keeps its most common genes and DNA. TCRdb, rather than the study authors, made the V and J calls. The sample table shows 150,000 to 200,000 distinct CDR3 sequences, and more than 15% are seen once. The ten largest clones add up to approximately 2.2% of the sample.

Compared with germline, V lacks 1 base and J lacks 6 bases; bases without a gene match: 2. The germline V gene encodes CDR1 LGHNA and CDR2 YNFKEQ. CDR3 length: 15 amino acids, cysteine to phenylalanine. The sequence is cut down to CDR3 DNA, 45 bases in frame from base 1. Ficoll-Paque density gradient centrifugation was used to isolate PBMCs. There are a few counts of this clonotype. The antigen this receptor binds is unknown. There are no base qualities to consult, and no much larger clone falls within one base. The chain employs TRBV4-2 and TRBJ2-1, with 11 junctional bases fitting TRBD2. The specimen sequenced was PBMCs or a T cell subset sorted from them (not recorded which). This TCR came from an adult woman who had mild COVID-19 (a few samples of this study predate the infection). The sample titles of this study are shuffled in the database, so cell type and time point are left out; the donor was told from shared clones. CDR3 reads: CASSQVSGRANEQFF. The sequenced DNA is TGTGCCAGCAGCCAAGTTAGCGGGAGGGCCAATGAGCAGTTCTTC.